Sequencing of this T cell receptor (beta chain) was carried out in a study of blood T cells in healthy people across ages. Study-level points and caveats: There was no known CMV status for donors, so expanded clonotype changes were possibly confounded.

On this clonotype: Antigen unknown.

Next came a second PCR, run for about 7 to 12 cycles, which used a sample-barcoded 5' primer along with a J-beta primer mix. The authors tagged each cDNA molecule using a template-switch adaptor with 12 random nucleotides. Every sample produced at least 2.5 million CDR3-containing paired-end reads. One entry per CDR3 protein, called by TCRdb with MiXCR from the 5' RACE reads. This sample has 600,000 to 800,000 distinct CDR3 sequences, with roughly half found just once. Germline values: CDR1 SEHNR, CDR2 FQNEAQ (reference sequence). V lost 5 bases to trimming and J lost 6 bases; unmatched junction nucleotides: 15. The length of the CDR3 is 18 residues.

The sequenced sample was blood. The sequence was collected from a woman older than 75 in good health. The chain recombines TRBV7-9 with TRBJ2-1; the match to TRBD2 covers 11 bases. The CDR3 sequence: CASSPNQLAGDLANEQFF. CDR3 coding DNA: TGTGCCAGCAGCCCCAACCAACTAGCGGGGGACCTTGCCAATGAGCAGTTCTTC.